One and the same sample provided the 21 T cell receptor beta chains below, sequenced in a study of Graves' ophthalmopathy and Graves' hyperthyroidism. RNA transcripts provided the template for amplifying TCR beta CDR3 regions. The library came from an HTBI-primed first-round RT-PCR and a second-round multiplex PCR. TCRdb called the multiplex PCR reads again in MiXCR, with one record for every CDR3 protein. The table has 15,000 to 20,000 distinct CDR3 sequences, 46% seen once; the top ten hold 25%. The source material was peripheral blood. The receptor set was obtained from a woman between 40 and 50 years old with stable Graves' hyperthyroidism.

The V call is TRBV20-1, the J call TRBJ2-1, with 9 nucleotides matching TRBD2. From germline, CDR1 is DFQATT and CDR2 SNEGSKA (reference sequence). Losses at the gene ends were 0 bases for V and 8 bases for J; bases not matched to a gene: 11. This CDR3 has 16 amino acids. The CDR3 bases are TGCAGTGCTAGAGACCGAGCGGGGGGCTCGACATATGAGCAGTTCTTC. It codes for CSARDRAGGSTYEQFF.

CDR3: CSAKGPGLSDTQYF. The CDR3 nucleotides read TGCAGTGCTAAGGGACCGGGTCTAAGCGATACGCAGTATTTT. V usage is TRBV20-1 and J usage is TRBJ2-3; either TRBD1 or TRBD2 may supply D (5 bases each). Deletions cut 4 bases from V and 6 bases from J, with 17 bases between. CDR3 length: 14 amino acids. Germline assignment: CDR1 DFQATT and CDR2 SNEGSKA (reference sequence).

In its sample, this clonotype was seen a few times. The J gene is TRBJ2-1, the V gene TRBV20-1; 12 bases are shared with TRBD2. The V segment lost 0 bases and the J segment 9 bases; nucleotides outside the gene matches: 12. Germline lookup yields CDR1 DFQATT and CDR2 SNEGSKA (reference sequence). This CDR3 is built from 17 residues. The CDR3 loop reads CSARDPMTSGSLFEQFF. CDR3 sequence (DNA): TGCAGTGCTAGAGATCCCATGACTAGCGGGAGTTTATTTGAGCAGTTCTTC.

This clonotype was counted many times. In DNA form, the CDR3 reads TGCGCCAGCAGCTTACGGGGGGGCCAGGATACGCAGTATTTT. Encoded protein: CASSLRGGQDTQYF. The chain recombines TRBV5-1 with TRBJ2-3, with 8 bases fitting TRBD2. The CDR3 spans 14 residues. Germline V gene sequence: CDR1 SGHRS, CDR2 YFSETQ. The V segment lost 2 bases and the J segment 6 bases; nucleotides outside the gene matches: 5. Complete variable domain (other parts from reference TRBV5-1 and TRBJ2-3): KAGVTQTPRYLIKTRGQQVTLSCSPISGHRSVSWYQQTPGQGLQFLFEYFSETQRNKGNFPGRFSGRQFSNSRSEMNVSTLELGDSALYLCASSLRGGQDTQYFGPGTRLTVL.

This clonotype was observed at least ten times. The chain joins TRBV6-1 to TRBJ2-3; D remains unclear. This CDR3 has 15 amino acids. V was cut by 3 bases and J by 0 bases, with 10 bases left in between. The V gene's germline CDR1 is MNHNS and CDR2 SASEGT. The CDR3 nucleotides read TGTGCCAGCAGTGACTCGGTGGGTAGCACAGATACGCAGTATTTT. This codes for CASSDSVGSTDTQYF.

This clonotype is medium-sized within its sample. The chain has TRBV24-1 and TRBJ2-1; 8 nucleotides agree with TRBD2. The CDR3 extends over 15 amino acids. Per germline, CDR1 KGHDR and CDR2 SFDVKD. J gave up 8 bases and V 9 bases, and 14 bases lay outside the gene matches. The CDR3 is CATSSSGGGLDEQFF. In DNA, the CDR3 is TGTGCCACCTCCTCAAGCGGGGGAGGGTTAGATGAGCAGTTCTTC.

The chain couples TRBV20-1 to TRBJ1-5; D is perhaps TRBD1 (6 bases). The V and J ends lost 5 bases and 3 bases respectively, with 11 bases between them. CDR3 length: 13 amino acids. The germline V gene encodes CDR1 DFQATT and CDR2 SNEGSKA (reference sequence). CDR3 protein: CSAEGDYNQPQHF. The CDR3 DNA is TGCAGTGCTGAGGGGGACTACAATCAGCCCCAGCATTTT.

The chain uses TRBV2 and TRBJ1-1; TRBD1 matches 7 bases. The CDR3 totals 16 residues. V shed 6 bases and J 6 bases; nucleotides not matched to a gene: 16. CDR1 SNHLY and CDR2 FYNNEI come from the germline V gene. CDR3 in DNA: TGTGCCAGCAGCTTAGACCTCCCGACAGGGTTACCTGAAGCTTTCTTT. Residues: CASSLDLPTGLPEAFF.

V is TRBV25-1 and J is TRBJ1-1; D gene ambiguous. This CDR3 has 12 amino acids. Germline loops: CDR1 MGHDK, CDR2 SYGVNS. V was clipped by 8 bases and J by 5 bases, with 12 bases between them. CDR3 loop: CASARSRTEAFF. The CDR3 DNA reads TGTGCCAGCGCCCGCTCGAGGACTGAAGCTTTCTTT.

V usage is TRBV10-3 and J usage is TRBJ2-2, with D unclear. The CDR3 has 13 residues. Looked up from germline, CDR1 is ENHRY and CDR2 is SYGVKD. V lost 4 bases and J 1 base, leaving 4 bases between the germline ends. CDR3 sequence: CAISGENTGELFF. CDR3 coding DNA: TGTGCCATCAGTGGCGAGAACACCGGGGAGCTGTTTTTT.

The chain uses TRBV29-1 and TRBJ2-1; 7 bases fit TRBD2. Germline V gives CDR1 SQVTM, CDR2 ANQGSEA. This CDR3 region has 15 residues. Losses at the gene ends were 6 bases for V and 0 bases for J; bases not matched to a gene: 8. In nucleotides, the CDR3 is TGCAGCGTAGTGGGGGGGAGGAGCTCCTACAATGAGCAGTTCTTC. Protein: CSVVGGRSSYNEQFF.

This clonotype was recorded once. This chain connects TRBV6-5 to TRBJ2-5; TRBD2 matches 12 bases. This CDR3 has 15 amino acids. From germline, CDR1 is MNHEY and CDR2 SVGAGI. After removal of 2 bases from V and 4 bases from J, the junction contained 2 bases not matched to a gene. DNA of the CDR3: TGTGCCAGCAGTTACGAGGGACTAGCGGGAGAGACCCAGTACTTC. The encoded protein is CASSYEGLAGETQYF.

The chain's CDR3 is CSARDGYTF. DNA for the CDR3: TGCAGTGCAAGGGATGGCTACACCTTC. The chain recombines TRBV20-1 with TRBJ1-2; D gene unclear. The CDR3 is 9 residues long. Germline assignment: CDR1 DFQATT and CDR2 SNEGSKA (reference sequence). Trimming pared 6 bases from V and 6 bases from J, leaving 5 bases between.

As concerns this clonotype: The CDR3 does not end in the conserved phenylalanine or tryptophan, so this is likely a read error. The J gene is TRBJ2-6, the V gene TRBV5-1; TRBD2 is a possible D gene (6 bases). The CDR3 consists of 18 residues. CDR1 is SGHRS, CDR2 YFSETQ, per germline. The CDR3 here is CVSSLAGTVTSGANVLTV. In nucleotides, the CDR3 is TGCGTCAGCAGCTTGGCGGGGACCGTTACCTCTGGGGCCAACGTCCTGACTGTC.

To note about this clonotype: A read error may produce the germline difference seen at one junction end. This chain links TRBV7-6 with TRBJ2-3; D gene unclear. CDR1 is SGHVS, CDR2 FNYEAQ, per germline. The CDR3 runs 15 residues. In DNA form, the CDR3 reads TGTGCCGGCAGCTTATTCTCAGCGAACACAGATACGCAGTATTTT. As protein: CAGSLFSANTDTQYF.

This clonotype is medium-sized in the sample. The rearrangement uses TRBV4-3 and TRBJ2-6; D remains unclear. The CDR3 has 16 residues. Germline-derived CDR1 and CDR2 are LGHNA and YSLEER. Trimming removed 0 bases from V and 0 bases from J, with 6 bases in between. Written as DNA, the CDR3 is TGCGCCAGCAGCCAAGACGTAAGCTCTGGGGCCAACGTCCTGACTTTC. Translation gives CASSQDVSSGANVLTF.

This chain connects TRBV6-9 to TRBJ1-1; the D gene is possibly TRBD1 (5 bases). The V end lost 3 bases, the J end lost 1 base, and 15 bases lay between the germline ends. This CDR3 is 16 amino acids long. Germline-derived CDR1 and CDR2 are MNHGY and SVAAGI. Here the CDR3 reads CASSYAANRKNTEAFF. In nucleotides, the CDR3 is TGTGCCAGCAGTTACGCCGCGAACAGGAAGAACACTGAAGCTTTCTTT.

To note about this clonotype: A much larger clone lies a single base off, so this may be a read error. The rearrangement uses TRBV7-3 and TRBJ2-7, with 9 bases matching TRBD2. V lost 4 bases, J lost 6 bases, and 7 bases stayed unmatched. The length of the CDR3 is 14 residues. Per germline, CDR1 SGHTA and CDR2 FQGTGA. The CDR3 reads CASSSPAGGPEQYF. The CDR3 region has the DNA TGTGCCAGCAGCTCACCAGCGGGAGGACCCGAGCAGTACTTC.

This chain uses TRBV12-3 or TRBV12-4 with TRBJ1-3; no clear D. The CDR3 has 13 amino acids. Trimming stripped 7 bases from V and 4 bases from J, with 11 bases between. CDR3 in amino acids: CASTEGQGNTIYF. CDR3 nucleotide sequence: TGTGCCAGCACCGAAGGTCAGGGAAACACCATATATTTT.

V and J are TRBV5-1 and TRBJ2-3; D gene uncertain. Germline loops: CDR1 SGHRS, CDR2 YFSETQ. Trimming removed 1 base at V and 5 bases at J, with 20 bases between. The CDR3 is 17 residues long. CDR3 sequence: CASSLTIRPTPIDTQYF. The CDR3, as DNA: TGCGCCAGCAGCTTGACCATAAGACCCACGCCCATAGATACGCAGTATTTT.

The rearrangement uses TRBV29-1 and TRBJ2-7; 8 bases are a match to TRBD1. The CDR3 has 16 residues. Unmatched junction bases numbered 14, after V lost 6 bases and J lost 1 base. Germline V lookup: CDR1 SQVTM, CDR2 ANQGSEA. For the CDR3, the DNA is TGCAGCGTCGGTCGAGGTTCAGGGGGCGCGTCCTACGAGCAGTACTTC. This gives the protein CSVGRGSGGASYEQYF.